This T cell receptor (beta chain) was recorded in a study of blood T cell repertoires in COVID-19. At the level of the study: There were acute and convalescent COVID-19 samples, and they came from the United States, Italy and Spain.

The length of the CDR3 is 15 residues. J lost 4 bases, V lost 3 bases, and 3 bases had no gene match. Germline values: CDR1 MNHEY, CDR2 SMNVEV (reference sequence). Generated by immunoSEQ multiplex PCR, the TCRdb table keeps only in-frame clones and is missing some. Here the sample spans roughly 380,000 clones, roughly 85% being singletons. This receptor was obtained from a woman under 30 with acute or convalescent COVID-19. The sample was peripheral blood. The rearrangement joins TRBV27 to TRBJ2-3, with 11 bases identical to TRBD1. The CDR3 sequence is CASSFGTGGSDTQYF. The CDR3 nucleotides read TGTGCCAGCAGTTTCGGGACAGGGGGTTCAGATACGCAGTATTTT.